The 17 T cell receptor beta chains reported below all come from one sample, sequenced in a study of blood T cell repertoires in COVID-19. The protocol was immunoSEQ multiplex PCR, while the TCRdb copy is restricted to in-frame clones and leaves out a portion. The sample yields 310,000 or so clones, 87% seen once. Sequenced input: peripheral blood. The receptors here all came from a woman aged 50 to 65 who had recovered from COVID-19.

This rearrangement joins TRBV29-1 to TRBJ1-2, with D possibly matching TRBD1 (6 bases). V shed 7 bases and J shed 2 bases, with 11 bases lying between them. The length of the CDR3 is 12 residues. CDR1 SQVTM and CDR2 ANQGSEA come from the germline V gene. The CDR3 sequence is CSAADSNYGYTF. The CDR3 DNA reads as TGCAGCGCTGCGGACAGCAACTATGGCTACACCTTC.

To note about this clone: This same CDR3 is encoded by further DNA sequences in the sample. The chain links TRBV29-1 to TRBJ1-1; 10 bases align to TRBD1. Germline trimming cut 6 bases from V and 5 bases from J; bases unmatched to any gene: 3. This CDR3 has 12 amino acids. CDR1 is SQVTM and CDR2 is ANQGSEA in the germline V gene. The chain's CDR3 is CSVWTGGTEAFF. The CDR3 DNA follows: TGCAGCGTCTGGACAGGGGGGACTGAAGCTTTCTTT.

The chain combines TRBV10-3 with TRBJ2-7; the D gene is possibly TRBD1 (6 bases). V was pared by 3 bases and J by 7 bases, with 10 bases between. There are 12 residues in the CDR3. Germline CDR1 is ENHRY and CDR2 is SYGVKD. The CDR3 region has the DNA TGTGCCATCAGTGAACAGGGTGGGGAGCAGTACTTC. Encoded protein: CAISEQGGEQYF.

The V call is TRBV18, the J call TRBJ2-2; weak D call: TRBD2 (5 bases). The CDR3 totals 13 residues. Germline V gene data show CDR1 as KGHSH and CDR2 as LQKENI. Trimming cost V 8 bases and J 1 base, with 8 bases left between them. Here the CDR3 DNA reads TGTGCCAGCACCCGGGGGAACACCGGGGAGCTGTTTTTT. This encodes CASTRGNTGELFF.

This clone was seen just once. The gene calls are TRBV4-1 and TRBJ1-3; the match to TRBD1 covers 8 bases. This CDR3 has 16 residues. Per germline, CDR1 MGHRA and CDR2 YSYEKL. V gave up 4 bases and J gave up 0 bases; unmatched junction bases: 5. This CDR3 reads CASSPRQGSSGNTIYF. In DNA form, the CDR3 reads TGCGCCAGCAGCCCCCGACAGGGGAGCTCTGGAAACACCATATATTTT.

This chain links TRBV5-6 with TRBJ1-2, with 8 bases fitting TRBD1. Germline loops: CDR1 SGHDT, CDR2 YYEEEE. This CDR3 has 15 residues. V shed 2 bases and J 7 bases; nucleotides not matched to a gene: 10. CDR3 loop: CASSFPRTGSVGYTF. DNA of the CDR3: TGTGCCAGCAGCTTTCCCCGGACAGGGAGCGTTGGCTACACCTTC. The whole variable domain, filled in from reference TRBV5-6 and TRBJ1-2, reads DAGVTQSPTHLIKTRGQQVTLRCSPKSGHDTVSWYQQALGQGPQFIFQYYEEEERQRGNFPDRFSGHQFPNYSSELNVNALLLGDSALYLCASSFPRTGSVGYTFGSGTRLTVV.

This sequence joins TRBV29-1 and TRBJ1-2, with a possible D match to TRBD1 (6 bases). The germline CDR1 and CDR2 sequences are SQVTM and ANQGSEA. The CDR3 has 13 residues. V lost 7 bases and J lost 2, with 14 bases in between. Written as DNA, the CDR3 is TGCAGCGCCGAAGCGACAGGAAACTATGGCTACACCTTC. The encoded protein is CSAEATGNYGYTF. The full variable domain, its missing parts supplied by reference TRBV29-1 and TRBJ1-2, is SAVISQKPSRDICQRGTSLTIQCQVDSQVTMMFWYRQQPGQSLTLIATANQGSEATYESGFVIDKFPISRPNLTFSTLTVSNMSPEDSSIYLCSAEATGNYGYTFGSGTRLTVV.

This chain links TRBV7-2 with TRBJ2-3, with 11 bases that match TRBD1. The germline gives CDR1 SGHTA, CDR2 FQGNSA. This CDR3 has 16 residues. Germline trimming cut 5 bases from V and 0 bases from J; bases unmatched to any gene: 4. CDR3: CASSAGTGGSTDTQYF. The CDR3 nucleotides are TGTGCCAGCAGCGCCGGGACAGGGGGTAGCACAGATACGCAGTATTTT.

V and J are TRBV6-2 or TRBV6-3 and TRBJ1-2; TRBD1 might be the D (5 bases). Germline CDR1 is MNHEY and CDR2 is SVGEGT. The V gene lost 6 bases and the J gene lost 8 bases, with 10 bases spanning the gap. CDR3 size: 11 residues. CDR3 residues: CASSGARGYTF. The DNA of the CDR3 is TGTGCCAGCAGCGGGGCGAGGGGCTACACCTTC.

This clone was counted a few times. The chain's CDR3 is CASSTTGSGNTIYF. DNA for the CDR3: TGTGCCAGCAGCACGACGGGCTCTGGAAACACCATATATTTT. V is TRBV9 and J is TRBJ1-3; D is unclear. The CDR3 loop spans 14 amino acids. CDR1 is SGDLS, CDR2 YYNGEE, per germline. V was clipped by 4 bases and J by 0 bases, with 8 bases between them.

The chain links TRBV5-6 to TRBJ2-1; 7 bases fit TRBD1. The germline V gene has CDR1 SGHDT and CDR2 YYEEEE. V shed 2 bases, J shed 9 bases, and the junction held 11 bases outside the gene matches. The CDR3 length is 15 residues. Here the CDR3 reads CASSLQTGKVGEQFF. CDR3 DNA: TGTGCCAGCAGCTTACAGACAGGGAAGGTCGGTGAGCAGTTCTTC.

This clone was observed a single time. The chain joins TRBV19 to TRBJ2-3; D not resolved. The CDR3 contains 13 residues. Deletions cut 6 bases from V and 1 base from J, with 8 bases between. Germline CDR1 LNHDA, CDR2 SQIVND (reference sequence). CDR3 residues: CASRRSGTDTQYF. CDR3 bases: TGTGCCAGTAGGCGGTCAGGCACAGATACGCAGTATTTT.

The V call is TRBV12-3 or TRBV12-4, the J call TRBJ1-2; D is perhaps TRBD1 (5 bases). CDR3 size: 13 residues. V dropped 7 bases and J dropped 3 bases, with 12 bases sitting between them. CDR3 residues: CASTRDSYYGYTF. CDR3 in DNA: TGTGCCAGCACCCGGGACTCTTACTATGGCTACACCTTC.

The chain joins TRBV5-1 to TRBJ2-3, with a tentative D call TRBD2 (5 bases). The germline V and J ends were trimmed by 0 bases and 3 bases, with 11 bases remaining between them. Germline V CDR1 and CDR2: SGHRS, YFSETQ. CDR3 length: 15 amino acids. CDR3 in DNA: TGCGCCAGCAGCTTGGAAGGACGGGGTACAGATACGCAGTATTTT. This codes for CASSLEGRGTDTQYF.

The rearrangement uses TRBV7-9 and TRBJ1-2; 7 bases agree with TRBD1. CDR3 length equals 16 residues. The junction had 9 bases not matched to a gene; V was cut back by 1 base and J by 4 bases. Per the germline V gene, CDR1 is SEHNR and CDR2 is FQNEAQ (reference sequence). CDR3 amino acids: CASSLDEGARLYGYTF. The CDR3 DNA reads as TGTGCCAGCAGCTTAGATGAGGGGGCAAGGCTCTATGGCTACACCTTC.

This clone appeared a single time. The chain's CDR3 is CASSYSGDTGYTF. The DNA of the CDR3 is TGTGCCAGCAGTTACTCAGGGGATACTGGCTACACCTTC. This chain links TRBV6-5 with TRBJ1-2; D may be TRBD1 (5 bases). Trimming removed 0 bases from V and 7 bases from J, with 9 bases in between. This CDR3 comprises 13 residues. In germline, CDR1 is MNHEY, CDR2 SVGAGI.

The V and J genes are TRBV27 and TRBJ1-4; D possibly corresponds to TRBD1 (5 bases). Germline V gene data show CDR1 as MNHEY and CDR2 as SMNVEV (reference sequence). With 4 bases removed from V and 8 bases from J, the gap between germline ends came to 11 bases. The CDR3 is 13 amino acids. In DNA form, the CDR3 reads TGTGCCAGCAGTTCCAGGGAAGGAGAAAAACTGTTTTTT. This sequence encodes CASSSREGEKLFF.